Sequencing of this TCR beta chain was carried out in a study of blood T cell repertoires in COVID-19. Study information: The United States, Italy and Spain supplied acute and convalescent COVID-19 samples. PBMCs, B-cell-depleted T cells, or T cells provided the cDNA or gDNA that made up the material.

Germline values: CDR1 MNHEY, CDR2 SMNVEV (reference sequence). Trimming removed 5 bases from V and 0 bases from J; junction bases left unmatched: 8. The CDR3 extends over 17 amino acids. Study processing details: Reference gene primer amplification gave estimated nucleated cell counts. The repertoire was sequenced with immunoSEQ multiplex PCR; TCRdb's copy has only in-frame clones and lacks some. Clone size and V and J calls were adopted from that table, with D and trimming inferred from the DNA. The sample holds 250,000 or so clones; 75% to 90% are singletons and the top ten take about 1.6%. This receptor was identified in a woman in her thirties or forties who had recovered from COVID-19. The sequencing input was peripheral blood. The chain links TRBV27 to TRBJ2-1, with TRBD1 identical over 9 bases. CDR3 sequence: CASSVGTGIISYNEQFF. In nucleotides, the CDR3 is TGTGCCAGCAGTGTGGGGACAGGGATTATCTCCTACAATGAGCAGTTCTTC.